Many counts were recorded for the clone carrying this T cell receptor (beta chain). After removal of 5 bases from V and 2 bases from J, the junction contained 5 bases not matched to a gene. The germline V gene has CDR1 SEHNR and CDR2 FQNEAQ (reference sequence). The CDR3 is 17 amino acids. The source of the sample is a study of T cells after yellow fever vaccination. Study-wide results and caveats: Booster samples showed a return of most primary-vaccination clones (approximately 96% CD4, 88% CD8).

In TCRdb, the 5' RACE reads were re-called with MiXCR into one record per CDR3 protein. The sample gives approximately 31,000 distinct CDR3 sequences, 10% to 13% of which show up once; approximately 12% is in the top ten. The rearrangement joins TRBV7-9 to TRBJ2-1; 14 nucleotides agree with TRBD2. This receptor was taken from a man aged 18 to 30 who received the YFV17D yellow fever vaccine. The material was PBMCs, either bulk or a sorted T-cell subset (CD4+, CD8+, memory, or dextramer-sorted; not recorded which), obtained roughly 15 days after the first yellow fever vaccination. The DNA of the CDR3 is TGTGCCAGCAGCGGGGGACTAGCGGGGGCCACCTACAATGAGCAGTTCTTC. It translates to CASSGGLAGATYNEQFF. The full variable domain, rest sourced from reference TRBV7-9 and TRBJ2-1, is DTGVSQNPRHKITKRGQNVTFRCDPISEHNRLYWYRQTLGQGPEFLTYFQNEAQLEKSRLLSDRFSAERPKGSFSTLEIQRTEQGDSAMYLCASSGGLAGATYNEQFFGPGTRLTVL.